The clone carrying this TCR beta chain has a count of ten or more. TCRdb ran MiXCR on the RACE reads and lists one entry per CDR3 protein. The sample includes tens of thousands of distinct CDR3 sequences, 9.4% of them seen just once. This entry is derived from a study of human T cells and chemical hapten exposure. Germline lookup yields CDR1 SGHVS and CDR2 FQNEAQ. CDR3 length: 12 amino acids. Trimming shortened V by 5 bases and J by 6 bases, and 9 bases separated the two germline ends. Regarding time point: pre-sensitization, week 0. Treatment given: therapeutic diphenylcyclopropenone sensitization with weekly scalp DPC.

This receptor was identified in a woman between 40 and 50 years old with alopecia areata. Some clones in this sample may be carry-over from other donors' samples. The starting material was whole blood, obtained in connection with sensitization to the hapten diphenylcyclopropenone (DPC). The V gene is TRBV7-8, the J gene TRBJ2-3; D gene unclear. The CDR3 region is CASSPPGDTQYF. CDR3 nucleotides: TGTGCCAGCAGCCCTCCCGGGGATACGCAGTATTTT.